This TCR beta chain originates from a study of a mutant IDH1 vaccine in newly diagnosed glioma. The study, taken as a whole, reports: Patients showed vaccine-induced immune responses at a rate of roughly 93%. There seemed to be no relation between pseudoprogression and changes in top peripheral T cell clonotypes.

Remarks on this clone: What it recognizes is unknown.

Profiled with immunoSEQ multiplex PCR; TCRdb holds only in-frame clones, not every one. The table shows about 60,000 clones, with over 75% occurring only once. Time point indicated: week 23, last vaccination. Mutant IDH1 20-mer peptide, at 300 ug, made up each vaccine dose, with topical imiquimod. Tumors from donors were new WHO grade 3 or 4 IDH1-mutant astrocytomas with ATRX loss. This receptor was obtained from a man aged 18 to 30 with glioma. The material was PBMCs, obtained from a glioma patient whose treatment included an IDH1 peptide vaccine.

The CDR3 bases are TGTGCCAGCAGCCCTGGACAGAACACTGAAGCTTTCTTT. Its translation: CASSPGQNTEAFF. The chain joins TRBV11-3 to TRBJ1-1; D may be TRBD1 (5 bases). This CDR3 comprises 13 residues. Trimming left V 5 bases short and J 1 base short, with 8 bases between. CDR1 SGHNT and CDR2 YENEEA come from the germline V gene.